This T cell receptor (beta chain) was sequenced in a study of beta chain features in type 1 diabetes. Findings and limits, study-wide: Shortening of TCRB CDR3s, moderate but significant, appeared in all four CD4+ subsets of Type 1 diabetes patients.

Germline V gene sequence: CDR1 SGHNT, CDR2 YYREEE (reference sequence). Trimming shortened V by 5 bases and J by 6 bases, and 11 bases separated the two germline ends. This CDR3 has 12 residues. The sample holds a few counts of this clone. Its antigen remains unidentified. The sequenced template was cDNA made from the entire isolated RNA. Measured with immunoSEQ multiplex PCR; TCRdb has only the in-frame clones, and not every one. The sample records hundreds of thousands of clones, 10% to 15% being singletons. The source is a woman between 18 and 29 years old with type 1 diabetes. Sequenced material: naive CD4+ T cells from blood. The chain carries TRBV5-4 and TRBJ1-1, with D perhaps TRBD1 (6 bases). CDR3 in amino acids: CASSEQGPEAFF. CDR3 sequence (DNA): TGTGCCAGCAGTGAACAGGGCCCTGAAGCTTTCTTT. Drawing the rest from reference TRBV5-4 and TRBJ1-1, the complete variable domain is ETGVTQSPTHLIKTRGQQVTLRCSSQSGHNTVSWYQQALGQGPQFIFQYYREEENGRGNFPPRFSGLQFPNYSSELNVNALELDDSALYLCASSEQGPEAFFGQGTRLTVV.